Detailed here is one T cell receptor (beta chain). The record originates from a study of blood T cell repertoires in COVID-19. About the research overall: Sites across the United States, Italy and Spain contributed samples from acute and convalescent COVID-19.

Clones were read by immunoSEQ multiplex PCR, and TCRdb kept only the in-frame ones, dropping some. The sample includes roughly 350,000 clones, about 85% of them seen just once. Germline CDR1 and CDR2: SNHLY and FYNNEI. Trimming removed 7 bases from V and 3 bases from J; junction bases left unmatched: 6. The CDR3 contains 13 residues. This TCR came from a woman under 30 with acute or convalescent COVID-19. What was sequenced was peripheral blood. This chain connects TRBV2 to TRBJ2-7, with 7 bases identical to TRBD1. Written as DNA, the CDR3 is TGTGCCAGCAACCGGGACAGCTTCTACGAGCAGTACTTC. The encoded protein is CASNRDSFYEQYF.